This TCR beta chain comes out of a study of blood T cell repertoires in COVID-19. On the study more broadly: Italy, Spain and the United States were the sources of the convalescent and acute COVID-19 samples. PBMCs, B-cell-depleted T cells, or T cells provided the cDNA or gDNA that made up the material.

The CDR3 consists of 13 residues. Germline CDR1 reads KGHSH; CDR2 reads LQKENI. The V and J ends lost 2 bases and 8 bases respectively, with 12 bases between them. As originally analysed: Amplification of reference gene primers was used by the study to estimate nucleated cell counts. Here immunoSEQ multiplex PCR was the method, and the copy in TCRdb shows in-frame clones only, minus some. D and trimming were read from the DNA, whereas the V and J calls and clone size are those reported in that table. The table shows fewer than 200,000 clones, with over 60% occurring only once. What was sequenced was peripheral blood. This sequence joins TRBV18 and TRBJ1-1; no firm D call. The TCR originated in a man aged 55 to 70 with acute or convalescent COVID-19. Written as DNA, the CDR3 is TGTGCCAGCTCACCAGAAGTACAGTTAGAAGCTTTCTTT. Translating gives CASSPEVQLEAFF.